This TCR beta chain is from a study of post-analysis software for immune sequencing data. Across the study: Recorded disease courses covered relapsing-remitting, secondary progressive and progressive-relapsing multiple sclerosis. Some patients had no subtype annotation. Broader study findings: Strong co-clustering by F measure was seen for same-batch samples. For normalized Chao1 diversity, multiple sclerosis patients scored significantly lower than controls did. Comparison of patients with controls showed 5 or 6 TRBV segments more frequent in patients, TRBV5-6, TRBV5-1 and TRBV20-1 among them.

cDNA libraries for TCR beta contained unique molecular identifiers. With about 0.95 to 11 million T cells as the source, a few hundred thousand cDNA molecules resulted. TCRdb reprocessed the PCR reads via MiXCR and lists one record per CDR3 protein. The top ten clones hold 1.7% of a sample with fewer than 700,000 distinct CDR3 sequences, roughly 40% of them seen once. This clonotype was counted a few times. Its specificity is not known. Trimming took 6 bases from V and 2 from J, leaving 14 bases between them. CDR3 length: 13 residues. Germline lookup yields CDR1 SQVTM and CDR2 ANQGSEA. The clonotype comes from a girl aged 10-17 years with multiple sclerosis. This chain connects TRBV29-1 to TRBJ2-7; possible D gene TRBD2, 6 bases. Sequencing used blood. CDR3 loop: CSVKRRGPYEQYF. The CDR3, as DNA: TGCAGCGTAAAGAGGCGGGGTCCCTACGAGCAGTACTTC.